One and the same sample provided the 5 T cell receptor beta chains below, sequenced in a study of blood T cell repertoires in COVID-19. Libraries were prepared by immunoSEQ multiplex PCR; TCRdb keeps only in-frame clonotypes and omits some of them. The sample shows some 270,000 clones, 89% of them seen only once. Sequencing used peripheral blood. These TCRs come from a woman aged 40 to 50 who had recovered from COVID-19.

The rearrangement links TRBV15 to TRBJ1-5; D not resolved. V was pared by 5 bases and J by 1 base, with 12 bases between. Germline-derived CDR1 and CDR2 are LNHNV and YYDKDF (reference sequence). The CDR3 loop spans 15 amino acids. The CDR3 nucleotides are TGTGCCACCAGCCCCGAAGGAGGGAGCAATCAGCCCCAGCATTTT. Its translation is CATSPEGGSNQPQHF.

V and J are TRBV4-1 and TRBJ2-7; 9 bases map to TRBD1. V gave up 2 bases and J gave up 2 bases; unmatched junction bases: 7. The CDR3 spans 16 residues. Germline V gives CDR1 MGHRA, CDR2 YSYEKL. CDR3 DNA: TGCGCCAGCAGCCAAAGGTGGACAGGGGCCGCCTACGAGCAGTACTTC. As protein: CASSQRWTGAAYEQYF.

This clone occurred once. The gene calls are TRBV6-5 and TRBJ1-6; D unclear. In germline, CDR1 is MNHEY, CDR2 SVGAGI. The V and J ends lost 2 bases and 7 bases respectively, with 6 bases between them. The CDR3 spans 13 residues. This chain's CDR3 is CASSYDSNSPLHF. DNA of the CDR3: TGTGCCAGCAGTTACGACTCGAATTCACCCCTCCACTTT.

This chain connects TRBV6-5 to TRBJ1-5; D possibly corresponds to TRBD1 (5 bases). Trimming left V 8 bases short and J 2 bases short, with 13 bases between. This CDR3 comprises 14 residues. Germline loops: CDR1 MNHEY, CDR2 SVGAGI. Here the CDR3 reads CASRPTGGNQPQHF. DNA for the CDR3: TGTGCCAGCCGTCCCACAGGTGGCAATCAGCCCCAGCATTTT.

CDR3 sequence reads: CASSRDPSGGTNTGELFF. CDR3 bases: TGTGCCAGCAGCCGAGATCCTAGCGGGGGAACGAACACCGGGGAGCTGTTTTTT. V usage is TRBV4-2 and J usage is TRBJ2-2; 10 nucleotides match TRBD2. This CDR3 is 18 amino acids long. Trimming at V came to 4 bases and at J to 0 bases, leaving 8 bases not matched to a gene. CDR1 and CDR2 (germline): LGHNA, YNFKEQ.